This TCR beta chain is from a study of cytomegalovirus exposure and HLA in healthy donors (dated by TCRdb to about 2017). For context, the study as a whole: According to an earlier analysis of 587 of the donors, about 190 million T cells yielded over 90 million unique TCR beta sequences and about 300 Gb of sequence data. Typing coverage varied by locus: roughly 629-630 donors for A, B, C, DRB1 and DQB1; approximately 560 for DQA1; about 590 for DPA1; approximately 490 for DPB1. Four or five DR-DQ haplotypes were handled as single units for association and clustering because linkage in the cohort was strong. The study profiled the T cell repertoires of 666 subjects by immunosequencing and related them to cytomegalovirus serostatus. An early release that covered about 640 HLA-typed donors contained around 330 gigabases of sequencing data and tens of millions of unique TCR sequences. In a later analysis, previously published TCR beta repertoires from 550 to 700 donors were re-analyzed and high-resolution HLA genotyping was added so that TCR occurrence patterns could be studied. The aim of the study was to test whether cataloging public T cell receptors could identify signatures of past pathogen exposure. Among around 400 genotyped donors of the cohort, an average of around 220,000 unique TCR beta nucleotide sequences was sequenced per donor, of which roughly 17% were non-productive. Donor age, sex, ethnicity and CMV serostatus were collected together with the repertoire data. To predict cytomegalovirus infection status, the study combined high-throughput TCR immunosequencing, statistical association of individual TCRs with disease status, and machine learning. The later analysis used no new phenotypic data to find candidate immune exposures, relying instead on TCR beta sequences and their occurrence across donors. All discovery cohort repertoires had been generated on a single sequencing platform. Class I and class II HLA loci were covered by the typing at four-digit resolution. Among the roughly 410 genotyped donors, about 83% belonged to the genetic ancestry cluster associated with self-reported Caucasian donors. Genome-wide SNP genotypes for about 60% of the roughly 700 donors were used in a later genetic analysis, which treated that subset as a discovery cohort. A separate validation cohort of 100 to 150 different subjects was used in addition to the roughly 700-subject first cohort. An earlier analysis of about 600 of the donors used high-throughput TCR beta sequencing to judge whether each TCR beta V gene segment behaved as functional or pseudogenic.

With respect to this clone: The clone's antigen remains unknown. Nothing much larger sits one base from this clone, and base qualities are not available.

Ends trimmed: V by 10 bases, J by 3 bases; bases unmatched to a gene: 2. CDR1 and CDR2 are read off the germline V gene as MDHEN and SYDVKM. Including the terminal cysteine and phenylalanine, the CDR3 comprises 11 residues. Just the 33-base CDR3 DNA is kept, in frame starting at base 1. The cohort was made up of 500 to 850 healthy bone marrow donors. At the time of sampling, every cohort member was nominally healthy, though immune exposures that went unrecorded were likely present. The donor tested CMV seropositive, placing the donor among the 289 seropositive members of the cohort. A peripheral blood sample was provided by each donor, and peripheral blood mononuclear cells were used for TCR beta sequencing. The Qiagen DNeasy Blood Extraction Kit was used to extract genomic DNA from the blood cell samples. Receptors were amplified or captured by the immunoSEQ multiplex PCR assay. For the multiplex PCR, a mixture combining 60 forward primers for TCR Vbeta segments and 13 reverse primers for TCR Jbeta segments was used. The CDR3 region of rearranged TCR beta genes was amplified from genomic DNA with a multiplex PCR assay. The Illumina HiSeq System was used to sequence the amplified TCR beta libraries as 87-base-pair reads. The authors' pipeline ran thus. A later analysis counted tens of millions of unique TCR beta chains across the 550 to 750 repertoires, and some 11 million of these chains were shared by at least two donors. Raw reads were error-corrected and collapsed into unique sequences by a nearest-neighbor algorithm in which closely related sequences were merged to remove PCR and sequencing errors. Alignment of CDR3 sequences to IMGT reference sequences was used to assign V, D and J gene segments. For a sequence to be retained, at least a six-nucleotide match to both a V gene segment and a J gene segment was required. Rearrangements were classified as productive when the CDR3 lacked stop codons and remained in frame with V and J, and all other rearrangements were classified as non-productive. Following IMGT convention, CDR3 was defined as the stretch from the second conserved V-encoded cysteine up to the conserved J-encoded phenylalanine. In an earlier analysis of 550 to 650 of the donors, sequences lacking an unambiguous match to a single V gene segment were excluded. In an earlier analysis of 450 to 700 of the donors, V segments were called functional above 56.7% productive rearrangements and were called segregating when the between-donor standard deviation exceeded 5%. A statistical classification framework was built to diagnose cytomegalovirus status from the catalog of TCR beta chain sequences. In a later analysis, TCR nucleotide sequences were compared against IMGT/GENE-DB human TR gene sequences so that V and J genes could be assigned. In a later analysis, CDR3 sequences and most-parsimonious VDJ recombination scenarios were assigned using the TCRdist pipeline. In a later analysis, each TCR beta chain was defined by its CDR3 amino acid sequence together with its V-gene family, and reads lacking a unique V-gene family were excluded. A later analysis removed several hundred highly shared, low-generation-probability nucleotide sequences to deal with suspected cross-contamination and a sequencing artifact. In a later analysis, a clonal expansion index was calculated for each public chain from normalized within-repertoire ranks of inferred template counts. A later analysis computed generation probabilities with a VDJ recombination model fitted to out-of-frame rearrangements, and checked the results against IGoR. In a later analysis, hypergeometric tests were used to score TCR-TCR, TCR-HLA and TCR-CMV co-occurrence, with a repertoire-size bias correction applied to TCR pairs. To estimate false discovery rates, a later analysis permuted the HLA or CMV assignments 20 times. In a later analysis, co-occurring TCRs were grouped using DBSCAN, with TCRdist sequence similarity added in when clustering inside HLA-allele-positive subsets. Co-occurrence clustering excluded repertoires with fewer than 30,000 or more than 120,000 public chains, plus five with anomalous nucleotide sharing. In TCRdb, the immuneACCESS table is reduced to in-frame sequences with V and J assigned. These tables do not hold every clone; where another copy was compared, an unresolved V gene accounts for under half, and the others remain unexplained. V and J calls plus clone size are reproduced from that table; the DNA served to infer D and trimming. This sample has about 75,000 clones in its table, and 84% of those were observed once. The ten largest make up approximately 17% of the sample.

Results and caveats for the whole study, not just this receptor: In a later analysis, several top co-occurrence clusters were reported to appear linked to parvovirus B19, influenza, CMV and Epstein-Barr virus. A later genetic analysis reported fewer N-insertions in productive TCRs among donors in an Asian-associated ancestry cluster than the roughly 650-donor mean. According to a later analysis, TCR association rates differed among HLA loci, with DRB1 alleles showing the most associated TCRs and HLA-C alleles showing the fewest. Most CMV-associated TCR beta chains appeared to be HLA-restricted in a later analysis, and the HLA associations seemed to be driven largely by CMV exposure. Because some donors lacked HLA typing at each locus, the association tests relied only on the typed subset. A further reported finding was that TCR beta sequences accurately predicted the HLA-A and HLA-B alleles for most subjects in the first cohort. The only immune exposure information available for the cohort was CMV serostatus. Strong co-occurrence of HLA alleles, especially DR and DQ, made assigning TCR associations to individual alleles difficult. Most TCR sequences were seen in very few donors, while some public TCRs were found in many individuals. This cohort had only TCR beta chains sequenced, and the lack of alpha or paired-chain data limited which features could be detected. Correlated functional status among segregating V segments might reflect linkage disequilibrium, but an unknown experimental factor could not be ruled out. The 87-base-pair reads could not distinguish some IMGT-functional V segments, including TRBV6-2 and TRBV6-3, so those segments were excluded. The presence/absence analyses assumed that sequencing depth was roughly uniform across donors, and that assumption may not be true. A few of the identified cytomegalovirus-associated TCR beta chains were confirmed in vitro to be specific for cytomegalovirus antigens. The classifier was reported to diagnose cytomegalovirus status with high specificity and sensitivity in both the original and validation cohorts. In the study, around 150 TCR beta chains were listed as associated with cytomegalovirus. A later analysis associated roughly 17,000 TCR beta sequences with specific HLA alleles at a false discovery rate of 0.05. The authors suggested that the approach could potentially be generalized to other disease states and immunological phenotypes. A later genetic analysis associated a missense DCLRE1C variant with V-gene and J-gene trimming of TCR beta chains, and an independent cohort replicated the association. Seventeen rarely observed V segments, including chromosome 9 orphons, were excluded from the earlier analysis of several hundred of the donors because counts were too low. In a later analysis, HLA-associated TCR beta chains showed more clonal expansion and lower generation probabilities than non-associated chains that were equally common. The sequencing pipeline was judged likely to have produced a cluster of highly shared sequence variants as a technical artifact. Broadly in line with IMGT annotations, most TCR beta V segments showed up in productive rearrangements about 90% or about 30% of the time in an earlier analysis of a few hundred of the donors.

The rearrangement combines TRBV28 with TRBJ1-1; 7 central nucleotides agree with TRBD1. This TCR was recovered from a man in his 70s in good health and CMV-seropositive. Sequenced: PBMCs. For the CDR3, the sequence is CATTGDTEAFF. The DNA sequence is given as TGTGCCACCACAGGGGACACTGAAGCTTTCTTT.